The T cell receptor (beta chain) under discussion was sequenced for a study of shared clonotypes between healthy human individuals. The data were produced by immunoSEQ multiplex PCR, yet TCRdb's version contains in-frame clones alone and is incomplete. Of around 580,000 clones listed, about 98% are singletons. CD45RO-negative cells were positively selected for CCR7, leaving out terminally differentiated effector memory CD45RA+ cells. CDR3 length equals 15 residues. Germline CDR1 is SGDLS and CDR2 is YYNGEE. V lost 5 bases to trimming and J lost 7 bases, with 22 bases between them. The J gene is TRBJ2-7, the V gene TRBV9; D is possibly TRBD1 or TRBD2 (5 bases each). Sequencing was performed on naive CD8+ T cells sorted from blood. The sequence derives from a man aged 30-40 years in good health. This chain's CDR3 is CASSDRGTPGTEQYF. The CDR3 region has the DNA TGTGCCAGCAGTGACCGAGGGACCCCGGGGACGGAGCAGTACTTC.